The 13 T cell receptor beta chains given below trace back to one sample, sequenced in a study of blood T cell repertoires in COVID-19. Sequencing was performed with immunoSEQ multiplex PCR; in TCRdb, only in-frame clones are kept and a portion is missing. This sample has roughly 570,000 clones, with approximately 91% found just once. The specimen was peripheral blood. Source of these receptors: a woman in her forties or fifties with COVID-19, enrolled during active disease.

The J gene is TRBJ2-1, the V gene TRBV3-1 (or the pseudogene TRBV3-2); perhaps TRBD2 as D (5 bases). Germline loops: CDR1 LGHDT, CDR2 YNNKEL (reference sequence). The CDR3 contains 16 residues. Trimming shortened V by 4 bases and J by 5 bases, and 18 bases separated the two germline ends. This CDR3 is CASSPRTWLGDNEQFF. In DNA form, the CDR3 reads TGTGCCAGCAGCCCCAGGACTTGGTTAGGTGACAATGAGCAGTTCTTC.

The chain employs TRBV18 and TRBJ2-7; 7 bases agree with TRBD2. V was clipped by 6 bases and J by 0 bases; unmatched bases: 5. The CDR3 is 14 amino acids. The V gene's germline CDR1 is KGHSH and CDR2 LQKENI. This CDR3 reads CASSQAGSSYEQYF. Written as DNA, the CDR3 is TGTGCCAGCTCCCAAGCGGGGAGCTCCTACGAGCAGTACTTC.

The count of this clone is one. The V gene is TRBV28, the J gene TRBJ2-7; 7 nucleotides agree with TRBD1. The germline CDR1 and CDR2 sequences are MDHEN and SYDVKM. V lost 9 bases and J lost 4; bases outside the gene matches: 9. CDR3 length: 13 amino acids. The CDR3 nucleotides are TGTGCCAGTAAGGCCCCGGACAGGTACGAGCAGTACTTC. Translation gives CASKAPDRYEQYF.

The chain uses TRBV24-1 and TRBJ2-3, with 8 bases that match TRBD2. V trimming: 3 bases; J trimming: 4 bases; junction bases outside the gene matches: 8. This CDR3 is built from 16 residues. Germline V gives CDR1 KGHDR, CDR2 SFDVKD. DNA of the CDR3: TGTGCCACCAGTGATCAGACTAGCGCCGCCGCAGATACGCAGTATTTT. It is translated as CATSDQTSAAADTQYF.

This chain links TRBV7-9 with TRBJ1-1, with D hard to call. CDR1 and CDR2 from the germline V gene are SEHNR and FQNEAQ (reference sequence). CDR3 length: 12 amino acids. With 4 bases removed from V and 1 base from J, the gap between germline ends came to 4 bases. The CDR3 bases are TGTGCCAGCAGCTCCCAGAACACTGAAGCTTTCTTT. Amino acids: CASSSQNTEAFF. The whole variable domain, remainder taken from reference TRBV7-9 and TRBJ1-1, is DTGVSQNPRHKITKRGQNVTFRCDPISEHNRLYWYRQTLGQGPEFLTYFQNEAQLEKSRLLSDRFSAERPKGSFSTLEIQRTEQGDSAMYLCASSSQNTEAFFGQGTRLTVV.

V and J are TRBV30 and TRBJ2-3; 8 bases align to TRBD1. This CDR3 has 13 amino acids. The V and J ends lost 2 bases and 9 bases, in that order; junction bases with no gene match: 7. CDR1 is GTSNPN and CDR2 is SVGIG in the germline V gene (reference sequence). The CDR3 loop reads CAWSKGWTGTQYF. DNA of the CDR3: TGTGCCTGGAGTAAAGGGTGGACAGGGACGCAGTATTTT.

V usage is TRBV2 and J usage is TRBJ2-5; maybe TRBD2 (6 bases). The CDR3 sequence is 14 residues long. Germline CDR1 is SNHLY and CDR2 is FYNNEI. Between the trimmed V and J ends, which lost 4 bases and 5 bases, there was a span of 14 bases. CDR3 sequence reads: CASSVPRLEETQYF. In nucleotides, the CDR3 is TGTGCCAGCAGTGTCCCACGACTAGAGGAGACCCAGTACTTC.

The rearrangement uses TRBV6-1 and TRBJ2-7, with unresolved D. Germline V gene data show CDR1 as MNHNS and CDR2 as SASEGT. The germline V and J ends were trimmed by 3 bases and 2 bases, with 11 bases remaining between them. CDR3 length: 14 amino acids. CDR3 nucleotides: TGTGCCAGCAGTGAGAGACACCCGACCTACGAGCAGTACTTC. This sequence encodes CASSERHPTYEQYF.

The CDR3 here is CASSLDTGTGLTDTQYF. CDR3 bases: TGTGCCAGCAGCTTAGATACCGGGACAGGGTTGACAGATACGCAGTATTTT. The chain couples TRBV7-2 to TRBJ2-3; 9 positions match TRBD1. This CDR3 spans 17 amino acids. Germline V gene sequence: CDR1 SGHTA, CDR2 FQGNSA. V was pared by 1 base and J by 3 bases, with 8 bases of the junction left unmatched. The full variable domain, with the rest looked up from reference TRBV7-2 and TRBJ2-3, is GAGVSQSPSNKVTEKGKDVELRCDPISGHTALYWYRQSLGQGLEFLIYFQGNSAPDKSGLPSDRFSAERTGGSVSTLTIQRTQQEDSAVYLCASSLDTGTGLTDTQYFGPGTRLTVL.

This chain joins TRBV5-6 and TRBJ1-2; D may be TRBD1 (6 bases). The CDR3 runs to 17 residues. Trimming removed 2 bases at V and 1 base at J, with 18 bases between. Germline CDR1 and CDR2: SGHDT and YYEEEE. CDR3 region: CASSFDLGTTNNYGYTF. Written as DNA, the CDR3 is TGTGCCAGCAGCTTTGACCTCGGGACAACTAATAACTATGGCTACACCTTC. The variable domain in full, with the rest retrieved from reference TRBV5-6 and TRBJ1-2, is DAGVTQSPTHLIKTRGQQVTLRCSPKSGHDTVSWYQQALGQGPQFIFQYYEEEERQRGNFPDRFSGHQFPNYSSELNVNALLLGDSALYLCASSFDLGTTNNYGYTFGSGTRLTVV.

This sequence joins TRBV5-1 and TRBJ2-1; perhaps TRBD2 as D (5 bases). This CDR3 region has 15 residues. Germline CDR1 reads SGHRS; CDR2 reads YFSETQ. V was cut by 8 bases and J by 4 bases, with 19 bases left in between. CDR3 sequence (DNA): TGCGCCAGTAAATCCGGGATCTCGGGATACAATGAGCAGTTCTTC. Residues: CASKSGISGYNEQFF.

The chain links TRBV6-6 to TRBJ2-7; 12 nucleotides align to TRBD1. Germline CDR1 and CDR2: MNHNY and SVGAGI (reference sequence). The CDR3 totals 19 residues. The trim removed 5 bases at V and 5 bases at J, leaving 19 bases unmatched. CDR3 nucleotide sequence: TGTGCCAGCAGTCCTCTCCGGGACAGGGGGCGCGGGATCCCCCACGAGCAGTACTTC. Translating gives CASSPLRDRGRGIPHEQYF.

The V and J genes are TRBV5-1 and TRBJ2-1; maybe TRBD2 (6 bases). V lost 0 bases and J 9 bases, leaving 19 bases between the germline ends. Germline-derived CDR1 and CDR2 are SGHRS and YFSETQ. The CDR3 totals 16 residues. CDR3: CASSLGGTPSHPEQFF. CDR3 coding DNA: TGCGCCAGCAGCTTGGGGGGGACTCCCTCCCATCCTGAGCAGTTCTTC. Filled out from reference TRBV5-1 and TRBJ2-1, the complete variable domain reads KAGVTQTPRYLIKTRGQQVTLSCSPISGHRSVSWYQQTPGQGLQFLFEYFSETQRNKGNFPGRFSGRQFSNSRSEMNVSTLELGDSALYLCASSLGGTPSHPEQFFGPGTRLTVL.